Presented here are 29 T cell receptor beta chains from one specimen sequenced in a study of T cells in Graves' hyperthyroidism and ophthalmopathy. It was RNA transcripts that yielded the amplified TCR beta CDR3 regions. Primed by the HTBI set, a first-round RT-PCR was run on the TCR CDR3. TCRdb recomputed calls from the multiplex PCR reads with MiXCR, one row per CDR3 protein. In the table there are about 640,000 distinct CDR3 sequences, less than 25% of which are singletons. Sequencing was done on a sample of blood. These receptors were obtained from a man aged 30 to 39 with Graves' ophthalmopathy.

In its sample, this clonotype was seen many times. The V and J genes are TRBV11-2 and TRBJ2-5; the D gene is possibly TRBD1 (6 bases). V lost 0 bases and J lost 5, with 13 bases in between. This CDR3 region has 15 residues. CDR1 and CDR2 from the germline V gene are SGHAT and FQNNGV. DNA of the CDR3: TGTGCCAGCAGCTTAGATCGGGGTGACAGGGAGACCCAGTACTTC. This encodes CASSLDRGDRETQYF. Combining the CDR3 with reference TRBV11-2 and TRBJ2-5 gives the whole variable domain EAGVAQSPRYKIIEKRQSVAFWCNPISGHATLYWYQQILGQGPKLLIQFQNNGVVDDSQLPKDRFSAERLKGVDSTLKIQPAKLEDSAVYLCASSLDRGDRETQYFGPGTRLLVL.

The genes are TRBV30 and TRBJ2-7, with D possibly called TRBD1 or TRBD2 (6 bases each). Germline values: CDR1 GTSNPN, CDR2 SVGIG (reference sequence). The CDR3 has 10 residues. CDR3 protein: CALLGGEQYF. The CDR3 bases are TGTGCACTGCTAGGGGGGGAGCAGTACTTC.

This clonotype was seen a few times. A read error may produce the germline difference seen at one junction end. The chain combines TRBV5-1 with TRBJ2-7; unclear D gene. The CDR3 totals 16 residues. Per germline, CDR1 SGHRS and CDR2 YFSETQ. The CDR3 protein is CVSSLGWAEPTYEQYF. The CDR3 bases are TGCGTCAGCAGCTTGGGATGGGCAGAACCTACCTACGAGCAGTACTTC.

This clonotype was counted between two and nine times. V is TRBV5-1 and J is TRBJ2-3; D perhaps matches TRBD1 (6 bases). The V and J ends lost 0 bases and 2 bases respectively, with 10 bases between them. Per germline, CDR1 SGHRS and CDR2 YFSETQ. CDR3 length equals 15 residues. The CDR3 reads CASSLEQGYTDTQYF. DNA of the CDR3: TGCGCCAGCAGCTTGGAACAGGGCTACACAGATACGCAGTATTTT. The full variable domain, completed using reference TRBV5-1 and TRBJ2-3, is KAGVTQTPRYLIKTRGQQVTLSCSPISGHRSVSWYQQTPGQGLQFLFEYFSETQRNKGNFPGRFSGRQFSNSRSEMNVSTLELGDSALYLCASSLEQGYTDTQYFGPGTRLTVL.

The V call is TRBV5-6, the J call TRBJ2-5, with TRBD1 matching 7 bases. V trimming: 0 bases; J trimming: 4 bases; junction bases outside the gene matches: 6. The CDR3 length is 15 residues. Germline V CDR1 and CDR2: SGHDT, YYEEEE. For the CDR3, the DNA is TGTGCCAGCAGCTTGGAAAATTCAGGGGGAGAGACCCAGTACTTC. Its translation: CASSLENSGGETQYF.

The chain carries TRBV20-1 and TRBJ1-4, with D possibly TRBD1 on 5 matching bases. This CDR3 is 15 amino acids long. The V gene's germline CDR1 is DFQATT and CDR2 SNEGSKA (reference sequence). With 2 bases removed from V and 8 bases from J, the gap between germline ends came to 18 bases. This CDR3 reads CSARHPGTRREKLFF. CDR3 coding DNA: TGCAGTGCTAGACACCCCGGGACTCGGCGGGAAAAACTGTTTTTT.

V usage is TRBV7-8 and J usage is TRBJ1-3, with D possibly matching TRBD1 (5 bases). Trimming shortened V by 2 bases and J by 2 bases, and 10 bases separated the two germline ends. Germline assignment: CDR1 SGHVS and CDR2 FQNEAQ. CDR3 size: 15 residues. Here the CDR3 DNA reads TGTGCCAGCAGCTTATTTGGGGGTCCTGGAAACACCATATATTTT. Translating gives CASSLFGGPGNTIYF.

This clonotype appeared a few times. V usage is TRBV20-1 and J usage is TRBJ2-1; TRBD1 agrees at 7 bases. The CDR3 extends over 16 amino acids. Germline V gene sequence: CDR1 DFQATT, CDR2 SNEGSKA (reference sequence). The J segment lost 7 bases and the V segment lost 5 bases, leaving 17 bases of the junction unmatched. The chain's CDR3 is CSARKPSTTGINEQFF. The CDR3 nucleotides are TGCAGTGCTCGGAAGCCTTCCACGACAGGGATAAATGAGCAGTTCTTC.

V usage is TRBV28 and J usage is TRBJ1-3, with D possibly matching TRBD1 (5 bases). The V gene lost 8 bases and the J gene lost 2 bases, with 16 bases spanning the gap. The CDR3 sequence is 15 residues long. Germline assignment: CDR1 MDHEN and CDR2 SYDVKM. CDR3 amino acids: CASYPGGDPGNTIYF. The DNA of the CDR3 is TGTGCCAGCTATCCCGGGGGGGACCCTGGAAACACCATATATTTT.

The chain links TRBV30 to TRBJ2-7; D is possibly TRBD1 (5 bases). CDR1 GTSNPN and CDR2 SVGIG come from the germline V gene (reference sequence). Trimming pared 2 bases from V and 3 bases from J, leaving 11 bases between. There are 13 residues in the CDR3. This chain's CDR3 is CAWSWQGSYEQYF. The CDR3 DNA reads as TGTGCCTGGAGTTGGCAGGGCAGCTACGAGCAGTACTTC.

This clonotype showed up just a few times. The chain uses TRBV20-1 and TRBJ2-7; D is perhaps TRBD1 (6 bases). Trimming stripped 2 bases from V and 1 base from J, with 12 bases between. There are 14 residues in the CDR3. Germline CDR1 DFQATT, CDR2 SNEGSKA (reference sequence). As DNA, the CDR3 is TGCAGTGCTAGATATAGGGACATTTCCTACGAGCAGTACTTC. Translation gives CSARYRDISYEQYF.

This chain joins TRBV7-9 and TRBJ2-4, with D tentatively TRBD2 (5 bases). This CDR3 has 16 amino acids. The germline V and J ends were trimmed by 5 bases and 0 bases, with 14 bases remaining between them. Per germline, CDR1 SEHNR and CDR2 FQNEAQ (reference sequence). In nucleotides, the CDR3 is TGTGCCAGCAGCAAGACTACACAGTCAGCCAAAAACATTCAGTACTTC. Amino acids: CASSKTTQSAKNIQYF.

This clonotype has ten or more counts. The CDR3 nucleotides are TGTGCCTGGACTCCGCGGGAGTCAAGGGAGACCCAGTACTTC. Protein sequence: CAWTPRESRETQYF. This rearrangement joins TRBV30 to TRBJ2-5; 7 nucleotides align to TRBD2. V lost 4 bases, J lost 5 bases, and 10 bases stayed unmatched. There are 14 residues in the CDR3. The germline CDR1 and CDR2 sequences are GTSNPN and SVGIG (reference sequence).

The chain links TRBV6-1 to TRBJ2-7; no reliable D call. V was shortened by 5 bases and J by 5 bases, with 25 bases between the two germline ends. CDR1 is MNHNS and CDR2 is SASEGT in the germline V gene. The CDR3 has 17 residues. The chain's CDR3 is CASSHRPKITEWDEQYF. In DNA form, the CDR3 reads TGTGCCAGCAGTCACAGACCCAAAATTACCGAGTGGGACGAGCAGTACTTC.

The J gene is TRBJ1-6, the V gene TRBV6-1; TRBD1 might be the D (6 bases). In germline, CDR1 is MNHNS, CDR2 SASEGT. This CDR3 is built from 16 residues. Trimming cost V 5 bases and J 1 base, with 12 bases left between them. The CDR3, as DNA: TGTGCCAGCAGTACAACCCAGGGGTCCTATAATTCACCCCTCCACTTT. Translated, it gives CASSTTQGSYNSPLHF.

This clonotype appeared a few times. This chain connects TRBV7-8 to TRBJ2-1; the D gene is possibly TRBD1 (6 bases). The CDR3 consists of 14 residues. Trimming shortened V by 8 bases and J by 4 bases, and 15 bases separated the two germline ends. Per germline, CDR1 SGHVS and CDR2 FQNEAQ. The CDR3 coding sequence is TGTGCCAGCGGCATTGGGGGCAGGTACAATGAGCAGTTCTTC. Its translation is CASGIGGRYNEQFF.

J is TRBJ2-1 and V is TRBV14; TRBD1 or TRBD2 may be the D gene (7 bases each). This CDR3 spans 17 amino acids. The V gene lost 0 bases and the J gene lost 8 bases, with 20 bases spanning the gap. Germline CDR1 and CDR2: SGHDN and FVKESK. The CDR3 DNA reads TGTGCCAGCAGCCAAGATTTGTACAGACAGGGAGGGGATGAGCAGTTCTTC. Translation: CASSQDLYRQGGDEQFF.

This clonotype was counted a few times. V and J are TRBV5-4 and TRBJ1-2; no definite D call. This CDR3 contains 11 residues. Germline V gene lookup returns CDR1 SGHNT and CDR2 YYREEE (reference sequence). V lost 0 bases and J 10 bases, leaving 7 bases between the germline ends. The CDR3 loop is CASSLGQSYTF. CDR3 DNA sequence: TGTGCCAGCAGCTTGGGGCAGTCCTACACCTTC.

In this sample, this clonotype turned up many times. As DNA, the CDR3 is TGCGCCAGCAGCTTGGCGACAGGCAGCACAGATACGCAGTATTTT. Protein: CASSLATGSTDTQYF. V and J are TRBV5-1 and TRBJ2-3; maybe TRBD1 (6 bases). In germline, CDR1 is SGHRS, CDR2 YFSETQ. The V end lost 0 bases, the J end lost 0 bases, and 8 bases lay between the germline ends. The CDR3 runs 15 residues.

This clonotype turned up a few times. The chain combines TRBV27 with TRBJ2-1; TRBD2 agrees at 15 bases. Trimming took 4 bases from V and 3 from J; bases not matched to a gene: 7. Germline V CDR1 and CDR2: MNHEY, SMNVEV (reference sequence). The CDR3 consists of 18 residues. The CDR3 sequence: CASSSGLAGGSYYNEQFF. The CDR3 DNA follows: TGTGCCAGCAGTTCGGGACTAGCGGGAGGTTCCTACTACAATGAGCAGTTCTTC.

V usage is TRBV10-3 and J usage is TRBJ1-4, with no clear D. V was shortened by 4 bases and J by 8 bases, with 11 bases between the two germline ends. CDR1 ENHRY and CDR2 SYGVKD come from the germline V gene. This CDR3 spans 13 amino acids. In DNA, the CDR3 is TGTGCCATCAGTGTGGGCAGAGGGGAAAAACTGTTTTTT. It translates to CAISVGRGEKLFF.

This clonotype was detected a few times. The chain couples TRBV5-6 to TRBJ2-5, with a weak D call TRBD2 (6 bases). The length of the CDR3 is 15 residues. V was pared by 4 bases and J by 5 bases, with 18 bases between. Germline assignment: CDR1 SGHDT and CDR2 YYEEEE. CDR3 loop: CASSLKIRDFETQYF. In nucleotides, the CDR3 is TGTGCCAGCAGCCTCAAGATCCGGGACTTCGAGACCCAGTACTTC. Variable domain in full (rest from reference TRBV5-6 and TRBJ2-5): DAGVTQSPTHLIKTRGQQVTLRCSPKSGHDTVSWYQQALGQGPQFIFQYYEEEERQRGNFPDRFSGHQFPNYSSELNVNALLLGDSALYLCASSLKIRDFETQYFGPGTRLLVL.

The chain recombines TRBV20-1 with TRBJ2-7; no firm D call. This CDR3 is 14 amino acids long. CDR1 is DFQATT and CDR2 is SNEGSKA in the germline V gene (reference sequence). The V and J ends lost 6 bases and 5 bases respectively, with 20 bases between them. The CDR3: CSASSVLSANEQYF. In DNA form, the CDR3 reads TGCAGTGCCTCGAGTGTGCTATCAGCTAACGAGCAGTACTTC.

This clonotype was recorded a few times. The chain combines TRBV6-1 with TRBJ2-2, with 10 bases lining up with TRBD2. Looked up from germline, CDR1 is MNHNS and CDR2 is SASEGT. The CDR3 loop spans 15 amino acids. Trimming at V came to 8 bases and at J to 3 bases, leaving 6 bases not matched to a gene. CDR3 loop: CASRSGGGDTGELFF. The CDR3 region has the DNA TGTGCCAGCCGGAGCGGGGGGGGCGACACCGGGGAGCTGTTTTTT.

This clonotype has at least ten counts. The chain couples TRBV7-9 to TRBJ1-1; no clear D gene. CDR1 and CDR2 (germline): SEHNR, FQNEAQ (reference sequence). The CDR3 runs 17 residues. Trimming cost V 3 bases and J 0 bases, with 17 bases left between them. CDR3 nucleotide sequence: TGTGCCAGCAGCTTTCCCTTCGGGAGACACTTGAACACTGAAGCTTTCTTT. Protein sequence: CASSFPFGRHLNTEAFF.

V is TRBV18 and J is TRBJ1-4; D unclear. V lost 4 bases and J lost 5, with 8 bases in between. Germline V lookup: CDR1 KGHSH, CDR2 LQKENI. This CDR3 comprises 13 residues. The CDR3 reads CASSLGLNEKLFF. The DNA for the CDR3 is TGTGCCAGCTCACTAGGACTGAATGAAAAACTGTTTTTT.

The V gene is TRBV11-1, the J gene TRBJ1-2, with D possibly being TRBD1 (5 bases). V was clipped by 0 bases and J by 4 bases, with 9 bases between them. The CDR3 runs 14 residues. Germline values: CDR1 SGHAT, CDR2 FQDESV (reference sequence). The CDR3, as DNA: TGTGCCAGCAGCTTAGCAGGGGCTTCCTATGGCTACACCTTC. Protein: CASSLAGASYGYTF. The variable domain in full, with the rest retrieved from reference TRBV11-1 and TRBJ1-2, is EAEVAQSPRYKITEKSQAVAFWCDPISGHATLYWYRQILGQGPELLVQFQDESVVDDSQLPKDRFSAERLKGVDSTLKIQPAELGDSAMYLCASSLAGASYGYTFGSGTRLTVV.

This chain connects TRBV11-1 to TRBJ2-3, with 14 nucleotides matching TRBD2. Germline loops: CDR1 SGHAT, CDR2 FQDESV (reference sequence). The CDR3 is 19 amino acids. J lost 1 base, V lost 2 bases, and 8 bases had no gene match. In DNA form, the CDR3 reads TGTGCCAGCAGCTTACCGGGACTAGCGGGAGAAGGTGGCACAGATACGCAGTATTTT. It is translated as CASSLPGLAGEGGTDTQYF.

This clonotype was observed many times. The chain recombines TRBV28 with TRBJ2-5; TRBD2 is a possible D gene (6 bases). Trimming cost V 4 bases and J 0 bases, with 21 bases left between them. Germline values: CDR1 MDHEN, CDR2 SYDVKM. The length of the CDR3 is 18 residues. CDR3 amino acids: CASSSRGPSVYHQETQYF. The CDR3, as DNA: TGTGCCAGCAGTTCCCGAGGGCCTAGCGTCTATCACCAAGAGACCCAGTACTTC.